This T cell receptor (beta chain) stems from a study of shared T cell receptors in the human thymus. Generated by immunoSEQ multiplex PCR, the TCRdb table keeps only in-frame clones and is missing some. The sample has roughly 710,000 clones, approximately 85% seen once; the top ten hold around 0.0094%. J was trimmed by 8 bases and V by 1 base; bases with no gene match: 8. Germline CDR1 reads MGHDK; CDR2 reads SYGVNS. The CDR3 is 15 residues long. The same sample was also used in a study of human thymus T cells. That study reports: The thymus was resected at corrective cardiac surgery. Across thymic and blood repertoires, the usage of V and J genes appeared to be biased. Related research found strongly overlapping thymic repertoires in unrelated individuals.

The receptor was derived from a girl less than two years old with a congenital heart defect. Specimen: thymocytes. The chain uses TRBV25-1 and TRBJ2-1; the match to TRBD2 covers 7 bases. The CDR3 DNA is TGTGCCAGCAGTGAATCTACGGGAGGCATCTATGAGCAGTTCTTC. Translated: CASSESTGGIYEQFF.